This passage covers 25 T cell receptor beta chains from one sample sequenced in a study of OX40 agonist ivuxolimab in advanced cancers. Repertoires were generated with immunoSEQ multiplex PCR, while TCRdb's copy carries only in-frame clones and drops some. The sample has tens of thousands of clones, approximately 89% seen once; the top ten hold roughly 10%. Sequencing was performed on CD4+ or CD8+ T cells sorted from blood, taken in a trial of the OX40 agonist ivuxolimab. All receptors come from an adult with an advanced solid tumor such as melanoma, head and neck, liver or kidney cancer.

The rearrangement joins TRBV23-1 to TRBJ2-7, with D possibly TRBD1 on 5 matching bases. TRBV23-1 is filed as an ORF, its function uncertain. V shed 9 bases and J shed 3 bases, with 9 bases lying between them. CDR3 length equals 11 residues. The CDR3 region is CARAGIYEQYF. CDR3 nucleotides: TGCGCCAGGGCAGGGATCTACGAGCAGTACTTC.

J is TRBJ2-3 and V is TRBV9; 12 bases are a match to TRBD1. The germline V gene encodes CDR1 SGDLS and CDR2 YYNGEE. CDR3 length: 16 residues. After removal of 5 bases from V and 7 bases from J, the junction contained 11 bases not matched to a gene. The CDR3 sequence is CASRGPGQGAINTQYF. Written as DNA, the CDR3 is TGTGCCAGCAGGGGACCGGGACAGGGGGCTATCAATACGCAGTATTTT. Using reference TRBV9 and TRBJ2-3 for the parts outside the CDR3, the full variable domain is DSGVTQTPKHLITATGQRVTLRCSPRSGDLSVYWYQQSLDQGLQFLIQYYNGEERAKGNILERFSAQQFPDLHSELNLSSLELGDSALYFCASRGPGQGAINTQYFGPGTRLTVL.

This clone was detected a few times. This chain uses TRBV19 with TRBJ2-2; the match to TRBD1 covers 7 bases. Germline V lookup: CDR1 LNHDA, CDR2 SQIVND (reference sequence). Trimming cost V 6 bases and J 3 bases; bases outside gene matches: 7. The CDR3 length is 15 residues. Here the CDR3 DNA reads TGTGCCAGTAGGGTAAGGGGGCTCGACACCGGGGAGCTGTTTTTT. Its translation is CASRVRGLDTGELFF.

The chain employs TRBV4-1 and TRBJ1-2; 7 bases agree with TRBD1. With 0 bases clipped from V and 5 bases from J, the junction kept 6 bases outside the gene matches. Germline CDR1 reads MGHRA; CDR2 reads YSYEKL. The CDR3 has 15 amino acids. Here the CDR3 DNA reads TGCGCCAGCAGCCAAGACCGGAGGGGGCGGTATGGCTACACCTTC. Its protein product is CASSQDRRGRYGYTF.

This chain connects TRBV5-1 to TRBJ2-1; D not certain. The V end was cut by 4 bases, the J end by 6 bases, with 20 bases between. Germline values: CDR1 SGHRS, CDR2 YFSETQ. The CDR3 extends over 16 amino acids. The CDR3 nucleotides are TGCGCCAGCAGCCCGGACCCCGGCCGGTCTGGCAATGAGCAGTTCTTC. Encoded protein: CASSPDPGRSGNEQFF.

V gene TRBV4-2 combines with J gene TRBJ2-1, with TRBD2 matching 7 bases. V dropped 4 bases and J dropped 3; count of bases not matched to a gene: 12. The CDR3 consists of 17 residues. Germline V gene lookup returns CDR1 LGHNA and CDR2 YNFKEQ. The CDR3 bases are TGTGCCAGCAGCCTAGCATTCGGGGACTACCTCTACAATGAGCAGTTCTTC. Protein product: CASSLAFGDYLYNEQFF.

This clone was recorded only once. V usage is TRBV28 and J usage is TRBJ2-1; 7 bases are shared with TRBD1. The trim removed 5 bases at V and 4 bases at J, leaving 17 bases unmatched. From germline, CDR1 is MDHEN and CDR2 SYDVKM. This CDR3 contains 18 residues. This CDR3 is CASSRKVWDRLDYNEQFF. CDR3 in DNA: TGTGCCAGCAGTCGAAAGGTCTGGGACAGATTAGATTACAATGAGCAGTTCTTC.

The chain joins TRBV6-1 to TRBJ2-7; TRBD1 matches 9 bases. Germline trimming cut 5 bases from V and 6 bases from J; bases unmatched to any gene: 5. This CDR3 comprises 13 residues. Germline V CDR1 and CDR2: MNHNS, SASEGT. Here the CDR3 reads CASSRDRDTEQYF. For the CDR3, the DNA is TGTGCCAGCAGTCGGGACAGGGATACCGAGCAGTACTTC.

This chain connects TRBV4-2 to TRBJ2-5, with TRBD2 as a possible D gene (5 bases). V lost 1 base to trimming and J lost 3 bases, with 18 bases between them. This CDR3 comprises 17 residues. The germline V gene encodes CDR1 LGHNA and CDR2 YNFKEQ. The CDR3 is CASSQVSAASPEETQYF. The CDR3 DNA follows: TGTGCCAGCAGCCAAGTTTCAGCGGCCAGTCCCGAAGAGACCCAGTACTTC.

V is TRBV5-6 and J is TRBJ2-3, with 9 bases matching TRBD1. The CDR3 length is 17 residues. Germline values: CDR1 SGHDT, CDR2 YYEEEE. The V gene end was trimmed by 0 bases and the J gene end by 2 bases; junction bases not matched to a gene: 7. CDR3 nucleotides: TGTGCCAGCAGCTTGGTGGGACAGGGATATAACACAGATACGCAGTATTTT. This encodes CASSLVGQGYNTDTQYF.

This rearrangement joins TRBV4-1 to TRBJ2-1; D perhaps matches TRBD2 (6 bases). V dropped 4 bases and J dropped 11 bases, with 12 bases sitting between them. The CDR3 length is 12 residues. CDR1 MGHRA and CDR2 YSYEKL come from the germline V gene. CDR3 DNA: TGCGCCAGCAGCCCCACCGGAGGGAAGCAGTTCTTC. This sequence encodes CASSPTGGKQFF.

The V gene is TRBV6-1, the J gene TRBJ2-3, with D tentatively TRBD1 (5 bases). The CDR3 has 13 residues. V lost 5 bases to trimming and J lost 2 bases, with 8 bases between them. From germline, CDR1 is MNHNS and CDR2 SASEGT. The CDR3 bases are TGTGCCAGCAGTAAGACAGTCACAGATACGCAGTATTTT. Amino acids: CASSKTVTDTQYF.

The genes are TRBV6-5 and TRBJ2-3, with unresolved D. Germline CDR1 MNHEY, CDR2 SVGAGI. The ends were cut back, 5 bases at V and 5 bases at J, with 14 bases in the middle. The CDR3 runs 14 residues. CDR3 in amino acids: CASSGHDLQDTQYF. CDR3 in DNA: TGTGCCAGCAGTGGCCACGACTTACAAGATACGCAGTATTTT.

The chain couples TRBV27 to TRBJ1-1; tentatively, D is TRBD1 (5 bases). CDR1 is MNHEY, CDR2 SMNVEV, per germline (reference sequence). The CDR3 totals 15 residues. V dropped 6 bases and J dropped 1 base, with 15 bases sitting between them. As DNA, the CDR3 is TGTGCCAGCAGCTCCTCACGGGGGGAGAACACTGAAGCTTTCTTT. This codes for CASSSSRGENTEAFF.

The chain couples TRBV5-1 to TRBJ2-5, with D unresolved. The CDR3 is made up of 12 amino acids. V shed 3 bases and J shed 3 bases, with 6 bases lying between them. The germline V gene has CDR1 SGHRS and CDR2 YFSETQ. The CDR3 DNA is TGCGCCAGCAGCTCCTTCGAAGAGACCCAGTACTTC. Its translation: CASSSFEETQYF.

V gene TRBV20-1 combines with J gene TRBJ1-3; D gene uncertain. CDR1 is DFQATT, CDR2 SNEGSKA, per germline (reference sequence). The CDR3 is 11 amino acids. Deletions cut 4 bases from V and 4 bases from J, with 5 bases between. The CDR3 is CSATLGNTIYF. The CDR3 DNA reads TGCAGTGCTACCCTCGGAAACACCATATATTTT.

V and J are TRBV6-7 and TRBJ2-1; D gene uncertain. TRBV6-7 belongs to the ORF category, with a function that is uncertain. V lost 1 base, J lost 7 bases, and 17 bases lay in between. The CDR3 spans 16 residues. This CDR3 reads CASSYWSVYAVNEQFF. In DNA form, the CDR3 reads TGTGCCAGCAGTTACTGGTCAGTTTACGCGGTGAATGAGCAGTTCTTC.

This chain joins TRBV18 and TRBJ1-2, with TRBD1 identical over 7 bases. CDR3 length equals 14 residues. J gave up 2 bases and V 4 bases, and 4 bases lay outside the gene matches. Germline assignment: CDR1 KGHSH and CDR2 LQKENI. CDR3 residues: CASSLADRNYGYTF. The CDR3 nucleotides are TGTGCCAGCTCACTGGCGGACAGGAACTATGGCTACACCTTC. Filled out from reference TRBV18 and TRBJ1-2, the complete variable domain reads NAGVMQNPRHLVRRRGQEARLRCSPMKGHSHVYWYRQLPEEGLKFMVYLQKENIIDESGMPKERFSAEFPKEGPSILRIQQVVRGDSAAYFCASSLADRNYGYTFGSGTRLTVV.

V is TRBV5-1 and J is TRBJ2-5; 10 nucleotides align to TRBD1. The CDR3 is 15 residues long. After removal of 2 bases from V and 3 bases from J, the junction contained 4 bases not matched to a gene. Germline lookup yields CDR1 SGHRS and CDR2 YFSETQ. The DNA of the CDR3 is TGCGCCAGCAGCTTTTCGGGGACAGGGGAAGAGACCCAGTACTTC. It codes for CASSFSGTGEETQYF.

Of note for this clone: Other DNA sequences in the sample encode the same CDR3. The V gene is TRBV5-1, the J gene TRBJ2-5, with D tentatively TRBD1 or TRBD2 (5 bases each). The CDR3 length is 14 residues. V lost 4 bases and J lost 3, with 13 bases in between. Germline CDR1 reads SGHRS; CDR2 reads YFSETQ. The CDR3 loop is CASSLLGTEETQYF. The CDR3 DNA reads as TGCGCCAGCAGCCTTCTCGGGACGGAAGAGACCCAGTACTTC.

This sequence joins TRBV6-5 and TRBJ2-5; D uncertain. The CDR3 is 15 residues long. CDR1 and CDR2 from the germline V gene are MNHEY and SVGAGI. The V gene lost 7 bases and the J gene lost 4 bases, with 19 bases spanning the gap. The CDR3, as DNA: TGTGCCAGCACCATCAAATTCCCTCCTCTAGAGACCCAGTACTTC. Its protein product is CASTIKFPPLETQYF.

The chain joins TRBV5-1 to TRBJ2-1; 8 bases align to TRBD1. There are 15 residues in the CDR3. V trimming: 0 bases; J trimming: 4 bases; junction bases outside the gene matches: 3. CDR1 and CDR2 (germline): SGHRS, YFSETQ. CDR3 sequence reads: CASSLEGQGYNEQFF. CDR3 coding DNA: TGCGCCAGCAGCTTGGAAGGACAGGGTTACAATGAGCAGTTCTTC.

This clone was found once. The chain employs TRBV5-6 and TRBJ2-7; 8 bases map to TRBD1. There are 14 residues in the CDR3. The junction had 5 bases not matched to a gene; V was cut back by 4 bases and J by 2 bases. Germline loops: CDR1 SGHDT, CDR2 YYEEEE. CDR3 in DNA: TGTGCCAGCAGCGGGCAGGGGGCCGCCTACGAGCAGTACTTC. This sequence encodes CASSGQGAAYEQYF.

CDR3 DNA: TGCAGCGTTGCGGGGGGAAGGGAGCAGTACTTC. Translation: CSVAGGREQYF. The chain combines TRBV29-1 with TRBJ2-7, with TRBD2 matching over 7 bases. V gave up 4 bases and J gave up 7 bases; unmatched junction bases: 4. The CDR3 consists of 11 residues. The germline CDR1 and CDR2 sequences are SQVTM and ANQGSEA.

This chain connects TRBV5-1 to TRBJ1-2; D is unclear. Trimming removed 3 bases at V and 1 base at J, with 10 bases between. Germline CDR1 reads SGHRS; CDR2 reads YFSETQ. The CDR3 is 14 residues long. CDR3 sequence: CASSYGLVNYGYTF. In DNA form, the CDR3 reads TGCGCCAGCAGCTATGGGCTCGTTAACTATGGCTACACCTTC.